Included here is one T cell receptor beta chain sequence, with context. Clones were sequenced by immunoSEQ multiplex PCR, and TCRdb holds only the in-frame ones, with some missing. This table holds more than 9,500 clones, less than 80% found once. The data are from a study of T cells after somatic rescue of genetic block. This CDR3 spans 15 amino acids. Germline CDR1 SGHVS, CDR2 FQNEAQ. Trimming cost V 4 bases and J 4 bases; bases outside gene matches: 6. The sample taken for sequencing was peripheral blood mononuclear cells (PBMCs). The clonotype originates from a boy younger than 18. V usage is TRBV7-8 and J usage is TRBJ1-5; 8 positions agree with TRBD1. This CDR3 reads CASSWGTGRNQPQHF. CDR3 bases: TGTGCCAGCAGCTGGGGGACAGGCAGGAATCAGCCCCAGCATTTT.